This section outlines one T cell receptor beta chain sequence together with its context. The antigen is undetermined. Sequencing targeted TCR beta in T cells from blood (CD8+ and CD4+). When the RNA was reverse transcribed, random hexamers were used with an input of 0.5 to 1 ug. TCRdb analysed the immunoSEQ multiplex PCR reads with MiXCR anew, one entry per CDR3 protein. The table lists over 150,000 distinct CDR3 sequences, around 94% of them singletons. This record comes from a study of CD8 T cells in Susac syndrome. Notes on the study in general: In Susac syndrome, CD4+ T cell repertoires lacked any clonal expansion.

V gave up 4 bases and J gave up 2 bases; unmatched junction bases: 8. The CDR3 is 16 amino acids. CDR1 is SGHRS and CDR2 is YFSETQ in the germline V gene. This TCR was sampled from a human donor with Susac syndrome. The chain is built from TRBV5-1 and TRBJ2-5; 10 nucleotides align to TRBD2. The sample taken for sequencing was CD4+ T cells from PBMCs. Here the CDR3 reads CASSLGTSVIQETQYF. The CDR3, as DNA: TGCGCCAGCAGCCTCGGGACTAGCGTAATACAAGAGACCCAGTACTTC.